This T cell receptor beta chain was sequenced during a study of T cell repertoires in aging, cancer and after chemotherapy. The V gene end was trimmed by 5 bases and the J gene end by 2 bases; junction bases not matched to a gene: 5. CDR3 length equals 16 residues. From germline, CDR1 is SGHAT and CDR2 FQNNGV. TRB rearrangements spanning V, D and J were amplified using mixed TRB-A/B primers. TCRdb itself ran the multiplex PCR reads through MiXCR, one entry per CDR3 protein. The top ten clones hold around 45% of a sample with some 1,300 distinct CDR3 sequences, roughly 22% of them seen once. Amplification of TCR beta used genomic DNA extracted from peripheral blood.

This chain uses TRBV11-2 with TRBJ2-3; TRBD2 agrees at 12 bases. The sample consisted of blood. The sequence was collected from a human donor with a solid tumor. CDR3 bases: TGTGCCAGCAGCGTACTAGCGGGGGGATTCACAGATACGCAGTATTTT. It yields the protein CASSVLAGGFTDTQYF.